The T cell receptor beta chain under discussion was sequenced for a study of blood T cell repertoires in COVID-19. Clones were sequenced by immunoSEQ multiplex PCR, and TCRdb holds only the in-frame ones, with some missing. Of roughly 250,000 clones listed, 86% are singletons. The sample holds one count of this clone. The CDR3 runs 14 residues. Trimming stripped 9 bases from V and 8 bases from J, with 22 bases between. The germline V gene encodes CDR1 LNHDA and CDR2 SQIVND (reference sequence). The material sequenced was PBMCs or T cells enriched from blood (not recorded which). The receptor was isolated from a woman aged 45-60 years who had recovered from COVID-19. The rearrangement joins TRBV19 to TRBJ1-2; tentatively, D is TRBD1 (5 bases). The CDR3 nucleotides read TGTGCCAGCCGCGAAATGGGGCAGCCCCGGGGCTACACCTTC. It codes for CASREMGQPRGYTF.